The 27 T cell receptor beta chains listed next were all sequenced from one sample in a study of beta chain features in type 1 diabetes. The authors reverse transcribed all of the isolated RNA, so sequencing captured expressed TCRB transcripts. TCRdb's copy holds only in-frame clones and misses some; the assay was immunoSEQ multiplex PCR. The table shows about 900,000 clones, with roughly 17% occurring only once. Sequenced material: naive CD4+ T cells from blood. The source is a young woman in good health.

This clone showed up just a few times. This same CDR3 is encoded by further DNA sequences in the sample. The chain carries TRBV18 and TRBJ2-7; D remains unclear. This CDR3 has 11 residues. V lost 6 bases and J lost 3, with 6 bases in between. Germline CDR1 reads KGHSH; CDR2 reads LQKENI. The CDR3 loop is CASSPGYEQYF. DNA of the CDR3: TGTGCCAGCTCCCCGGGCTACGAGCAGTACTTC.

This chain connects TRBV11-2 to TRBJ2-7; 10 nucleotides line up with TRBD1. The CDR3 spans 15 residues. In germline, CDR1 is SGHAT, CDR2 FQNNGV. With V trimmed by 1 base and J by 3 bases, 3 bases remained unmatched. The CDR3 region has the DNA TGTGCCAGCAGCTTAGGGGACAGGGGCTACTACGAGCAGTACTTC. Residues: CASSLGDRGYYEQYF.

As for this clone: Germline is not matched at one junction end, which may reflect a read error. This rearrangement joins TRBV7-7 to TRBJ2-1, with D perhaps TRBD2 (6 bases). The germline V gene has CDR1 SSHAT and CDR2 FNYEAQ (reference sequence). CDR3 length: 22 residues. The DNA for the CDR3 is TGTGCTAGCAGCTTAGCTACCCCCGGTGCCGGTCCGGCGTCGGGAGCCGGCAATGAGCAGTTCTTC. Its protein is CASSLATPGAGPASGAGNEQFF.

In nucleotides, the CDR3 is TGTGCCAGCAGCCATTCCGGGACCCCGGTTGGAAGCTCCTACAATGAGCAGTTCTTC. Its translation is CASSHSGTPVGSSYNEQFF. The genes are TRBV9 and TRBJ2-1, with D perhaps matching TRBD1 or TRBD2 (5 bases each). This CDR3 comprises 19 residues. V lost 4 bases, J lost 0 bases, and 23 bases lay in between. CDR1 SGDLS and CDR2 YYNGEE come from the germline V gene.

This clone was found a few times. This chain links TRBV9 with TRBJ1-1, with a weak D call TRBD1 (6 bases). The CDR3 extends over 11 amino acids. Germline-derived CDR1 and CDR2 are SGDLS and YYNGEE. V was shortened by 4 bases and J by 8 bases, with 9 bases between the two germline ends. CDR3 DNA: TGTGCCAGCAGCTCCGGGACAGAAGCTTTCTTT. Translation gives CASSSGTEAFF.

This clone was recorded a few times. V usage is TRBV7-2 and J usage is TRBJ2-7, with D maybe TRBD2 (5 bases). CDR3 length: 15 amino acids. Trimming cost V 3 bases and J 2 bases, with 14 bases left between them. Germline V gene sequence: CDR1 SGHTA, CDR2 FQGNSA. The chain's CDR3 is CASSLIFGETYEQYF. Written as DNA, the CDR3 is TGTGCCAGCAGCTTGATATTCGGGGAAACCTACGAGCAGTACTTC.

This chain links TRBV7-8 with TRBJ2-5; tentative D call: TRBD2 (5 bases). V dropped 1 base and J dropped 5 bases, with 11 bases sitting between them. Germline assignment: CDR1 SGHVS and CDR2 FQNEAQ. This CDR3 contains 14 residues. The CDR3 region has the DNA TGTGCCAGCAGCTTAGGGCTAGCTCGGGAGACCCAGTACTTC. This sequence encodes CASSLGLARETQYF.

This clone occurred a few times. The chain links TRBV4-1 to TRBJ2-3; 15 bases align to TRBD2. The V gene end was trimmed by 2 bases and the J gene end by 3 bases; junction bases not matched to a gene: 3. CDR3 length equals 17 residues. CDR1 is MGHRA, CDR2 YSYEKL, per germline. CDR3 protein: CASSQPGTSGRTDTQYF. In DNA, the CDR3 is TGCGCCAGCAGCCAACCCGGGACTAGCGGGAGGACAGATACGCAGTATTTT.

This clone was recorded a few times. The J gene is TRBJ2-1, the V gene TRBV28; no reliable D call. V was cut by 8 bases and J by 4 bases, with 9 bases left in between. The CDR3 is 12 amino acids. Germline V gene sequence: CDR1 MDHEN, CDR2 SYDVKM. The CDR3 is CASAILYNEQFF. CDR3 in DNA: TGTGCCAGCGCCATACTATACAATGAGCAGTTCTTC.

This chain links TRBV4-1 with TRBJ2-3; D is ambiguous. With 0 bases removed from V and 2 bases from J, the gap between germline ends came to 9 bases. Germline V gene data show CDR1 as MGHRA and CDR2 as YSYEKL. The CDR3 contains 15 residues. The CDR3, as DNA: TGCGCCAGCAGCCAAGATTCGAGATCCACAGATACGCAGTATTTT. Translating it yields CASSQDSRSTDTQYF.

The chain links TRBV18 to TRBJ2-7, with 7 bases fitting TRBD2. The CDR3 is made up of 13 amino acids. Unmatched junction bases numbered 7, after V lost 6 bases and J lost 5 bases. The germline CDR1 and CDR2 sequences are KGHSH and LQKENI. CDR3 residues: CASSQAGMHEQYF. DNA for the CDR3: TGTGCCAGCTCGCAAGCGGGAATGCACGAGCAGTACTTC.

In its sample, this clone was seen a few times. The V gene is TRBV7-2, the J gene TRBJ2-7; the D is unclear. There are 13 residues in the CDR3. V was clipped by 5 bases and J by 3 bases, with 11 bases between them. The germline V gene has CDR1 SGHTA and CDR2 FQGNSA. In nucleotides, the CDR3 is TGTGCCAGCAGCCCACGACATGGCTACGAGCAGTACTTC. Protein product: CASSPRHGYEQYF.

A few counts support this clone. At the DNA level, this CDR3 is encoded by other sequences in the same sample as well. CDR3 amino acids: CASSLAGQQETQYF. CDR3 bases: TGCGCCAGCAGCCTAGCGGGACAGCAAGAGACCCAGTACTTC. The chain combines TRBV5-1 with TRBJ2-5, with 9 bases aligning to TRBD2. This CDR3 region has 14 residues. Trimming at V came to 4 bases and at J to 2 bases, leaving 3 bases not matched to a gene. Germline CDR1 is SGHRS and CDR2 is YFSETQ.

Notes on this clone: At the DNA level, this CDR3 is encoded by other sequences in the same sample as well. The chain combines TRBV20-1 with TRBJ2-7, with D unresolved. Per germline, CDR1 DFQATT and CDR2 SNEGSKA (reference sequence). V was clipped by 0 bases and J by 2 bases, with 2 bases between them. There are 11 residues in the CDR3. CDR3 DNA sequence: TGCAGTGCTAGAGAGGCCTACGAGCAGTACTTC. This translates into CSAREAYEQYF.

The V and J genes are TRBV20-1 and TRBJ2-3; D is possibly TRBD2 (5 bases). In germline, CDR1 is DFQATT, CDR2 SNEGSKA (reference sequence). The CDR3 has 11 residues. CDR3 sequence (DNA): TGCAGCGCCGAGCGGTTAGATACGCAGTATTTT. This codes for CSAERLDTQYF.

This rearrangement joins TRBV7-2 to TRBJ2-1, with 9 bases aligning to TRBD2. The germline gives CDR1 SGHTA, CDR2 FQGNSA. The CDR3 consists of 16 residues. The trim removed 3 bases at V and 6 bases at J, leaving 9 bases unmatched. CDR3 protein: CASSFYSGSRFNEQFF. Written as DNA, the CDR3 is TGTGCCAGCAGCTTTTATAGCGGGAGTAGGTTCAATGAGCAGTTCTTC.

This clone was counted only a few times. The chain links TRBV29-1 to TRBJ2-3, with D possibly being TRBD1 (6 bases). The V end lost 1 base, the J end lost 6 bases, and 8 bases lay between the germline ends. CDR1 and CDR2 (germline): SQVTM, ANQGSEA. The CDR3 runs to 12 residues. CDR3 loop: CSVEGGGDTQYF. For the CDR3, the DNA is TGCAGCGTTGAAGGTGGGGGCGATACGCAGTATTTT.

This clone was seen a few times. The chain combines TRBV29-1 with TRBJ2-1; 9 nucleotides align to TRBD2. The CDR3 is 12 amino acids. Germline-derived CDR1 and CDR2 are SQVTM and ANQGSEA. The CDR3 DNA is TGCGGGTGCGGGAGGGCCCCCGTTGAGCAGTTCTTC. Protein product: CGCGRAPVEQFF.

This clone was seen only a few times. The gene calls are TRBV14 and TRBJ2-1, with a tentative D call TRBD2 (5 bases). Germline CDR1 is SGHDN and CDR2 is FVKESK. The germline V and J ends were trimmed by 4 bases and 0 bases, with 10 bases remaining between them. The CDR3 is 15 residues long. The CDR3 sequence is CASSPGLLSYNEQFF. CDR3 DNA: TGTGCCAGCAGCCCTGGACTTCTCTCCTACAATGAGCAGTTCTTC.

The sample holds a few counts of this clone. The CDR3 loop is CASSLVGDRRDADEQYF. The CDR3 DNA reads as TGCGCCAGCAGCTTGGTGGGGGACAGGCGAGATGCCGACGAGCAGTACTTC. The rearrangement links TRBV5-1 to TRBJ2-7, with 8 bases aligning to TRBD1. V lost 0 bases and J lost 5; bases outside the gene matches: 13. This CDR3 is 17 amino acids long. The germline V gene has CDR1 SGHRS and CDR2 YFSETQ. Full variable domain (missing parts from reference TRBV5-1 and TRBJ2-7): KAGVTQTPRYLIKTRGQQVTLSCSPISGHRSVSWYQQTPGQGLQFLFEYFSETQRNKGNFPGRFSGRQFSNSRSEMNVSTLELGDSALYLCASSLVGDRRDADEQYFGPGTRLTVT.

This clone was seen only a few times. The chain is built from TRBV5-1 and TRBJ2-2, with D unresolved. Germline-derived CDR1 and CDR2 are SGHRS and YFSETQ. Trimming removed 4 bases at V and 7 bases at J, with 14 bases between. The CDR3 totals 14 residues. The DNA for the CDR3 is TGCGCCAGCAGCCGATCACCGGCGATCGGGGAGCTGTTTTTT. Protein product: CASSRSPAIGELFF.

The J gene is TRBJ2-7, the V gene TRBV18; 7 nucleotides align to TRBD2. CDR1 and CDR2 (germline): KGHSH, LQKENI. V shed 4 bases, J shed 3 bases, and the junction held 3 bases outside the gene matches. This CDR3 comprises 13 residues. The CDR3 loop is CASSLGTIYEQYF. DNA for the CDR3: TGTGCCAGCTCACTGGGGACTATCTACGAGCAGTACTTC.

This clone appeared a few times. CDR3 protein: CSVVGGTGGETQYF. The CDR3 coding sequence is TGCAGCGTTGTGGGGGGAACAGGCGGGGAGACCCAGTACTTC. V is TRBV29-1 and J is TRBJ2-5; tentatively, D is TRBD2 (6 bases). Germline V gives CDR1 SQVTM, CDR2 ANQGSEA. Between the trimmed V and J ends, which lost 4 bases and 5 bases, there was a span of 17 bases. The CDR3 extends over 14 amino acids.

This clone was counted only a few times. V and J are TRBV2 and TRBJ2-2, with 7 bases aligning to TRBD2. In germline, CDR1 is SNHLY, CDR2 FYNNEI. Trimming cost V 6 bases and J 6 bases; bases outside gene matches: 10. The CDR3 length is 15 residues. The CDR3 reads CASSRSGVPSGELFF. In nucleotides, the CDR3 is TGTGCCAGCAGCCGAAGCGGGGTCCCTTCCGGGGAGCTGTTTTTT. Supplemented by reference TRBV2 and TRBJ2-2, the full variable domain reads EPEVTQTPSHQVTQMGQEVILRCVPISNHLYFYWYRQILGQKVEFLVSFYNNEISEKSEIFDDQFSVERPDGSNFTLKIRSTKLEDSAMYFCASSRSGVPSGELFFGEGSRLTVL.

CDR3 nucleotide sequence: TGTGCCAGCAAATTTCAAGGGGTTTACACAGATACGCAGTATTTT. This codes for CASKFQGVYTDTQYF. The rearrangement uses TRBV6-1 and TRBJ2-3, with D maybe TRBD1 (5 bases). The CDR3 totals 15 residues. Trimming stripped 7 bases from V and 2 bases from J, with 16 bases between. Germline assignment: CDR1 MNHNS and CDR2 SASEGT.

The table lists this clone with a few counts. This sequence joins TRBV6-5 and TRBJ2-1, with D unresolved. The CDR3 length is 12 residues. Per the germline V gene, CDR1 is MNHEY and CDR2 is SVGAGI. V lost 8 bases and J lost 9, with 14 bases in between. CDR3 amino acids: CASHSPFAEQFF. The CDR3 bases are TGTGCCAGCCACTCGCCATTTGCTGAGCAGTTCTTC.

The chain employs TRBV27 and TRBJ2-1; D gene uncertain. CDR3 length: 17 residues. Germline CDR1 reads MNHEY; CDR2 reads SMNVEV (reference sequence). V lost 3 bases to trimming and J lost 0 bases, with 15 bases between them. CDR3 residues: CASSLTRPVSSYNEQFF. The CDR3 coding sequence is TGTGCCAGCAGTTTGACACGACCCGTGAGCTCCTACAATGAGCAGTTCTTC.